The 21 T cell receptor beta chains presented below share a single source sample, sequenced in a study of CD8 T cells in ankylosing spondylitis (dated 2017 in TCRdb). Broad study findings and their caveats: A TCR beta motif made up of eight or nine highly homologous amino acid variants appeared to be characteristic of blood from ankylosing spondylitis patients.

Library method: 5' RACE. Sequencing took place on an Illumina HiSeq 2500. TCRdb's own reprocessing of the public reads used fastp at Q25 and MiXCR and kept productive beta chains. Every distinct CDR3 protein forms one entry, paired with its most common genes and DNA. Present in this sample are about 330,000 distinct CDR3 sequences, less than 9.5% of which were seen just once. About 14% of the sample rests with the top ten. Their cognate antigens are unknown. Sequencing was done on a sample of blood, either unsorted or a sorted T cell fraction (not recorded which). The receptors derive from a male donor with ankylosing spondylitis.

This chain joins TRBV4-1 and TRBJ1-6; D perhaps matches TRBD1 (5 bases). The CDR3 runs 19 residues. Trimming shortened V by 0 bases and J by 10 bases, and 25 bases separated the two germline ends. CDR1 and CDR2 from the germline V gene are MGHRA and YSYEKL. CDR3 protein: CASSQDGLAGGRAGSPLHF. CDR3 nucleotide sequence: TGCGCCAGCAGCCAAGATGGTCTTGCGGGAGGCAGGGCGGGCTCACCCCTCCACTTT.

In this sample, this clonotype turned up many times. This chain uses TRBV6-1 with TRBJ1-1; 9 bases match TRBD1. From germline, CDR1 is MNHNS and CDR2 SASEGT. Losses at the gene ends were 6 bases for V and 3 bases for J; bases not matched to a gene: 5. The CDR3 covers 14 residues. DNA of the CDR3: TGTGCCAGCAGGAAACAGGGGGCAGACACTGAAGCTTTCTTT. Residues: CASRKQGADTEAFF.

Ten or more counts support this clonotype. This chain uses TRBV3-1 with TRBJ1-6; no definite D call. V was pared by 4 bases and J by 0 bases, with 13 bases between. The CDR3 sequence is 17 residues long. Germline V gene lookup returns CDR1 LGHDT and CDR2 YNNKEL (reference sequence). The CDR3 bases are TGTGCCAGCAGCCCCCCGACTGGAAGCTCCTATAATTCACCCCTCCACTTT. Translated, it gives CASSPPTGSSYNSPLHF.

The chain uses TRBV12-1 and TRBJ2-7; whether TRBD2, the table's D call, matches the DNA was not checked. TRBV12-1 is a recognized pseudogene. This CDR3 spans 13 amino acids. In DNA, the CDR3 is TGTGCCAGCAGCCAACTCGGGGTAGCGGAGCAGTACTTC. It codes for CASSQLGVAEQYF.

This rearrangement joins TRBV6-5 to TRBJ1-1; a weak D match, TRBD1 (5 bases). The CDR3 has 16 residues. Germline CDR1 MNHEY, CDR2 SVGAGI. V was cut by 2 bases and J by 1 base, with 14 bases left in between. This CDR3 is CASSYNRRGKNTEAFF. DNA for the CDR3: TGTGCCAGCAGTTACAACAGGCGCGGCAAGAACACTGAAGCTTTCTTT.

On this clonotype itself: A clone one base away is much larger, so this may be a read error. The chain is built from TRBV19 and TRBJ2-2; D is possibly TRBD1 (5 bases). The V gene's germline CDR1 is LNHDA and CDR2 SQIVND (reference sequence). The length of the CDR3 is 14 residues. The V and J ends lost 5 bases and 8 bases respectively, with 15 bases between them. The CDR3 sequence is CASSYSRAVGELFF. The DNA of the CDR3 is TGTGCCAGTAGTTATAGCAGGGCAGTGGGGGAGCTGTTTTTT.

This clonotype was observed many times. This chain uses TRBV20-1 with TRBJ2-1; 9 bases agree with TRBD1. The CDR3 loop spans 15 amino acids. Germline V gene lookup returns CDR1 DFQATT and CDR2 SNEGSKA (reference sequence). The trim removed 0 bases at V and 3 bases at J, leaving 3 bases unmatched. In nucleotides, the CDR3 is TGCAGTGCTAGAGAGACAGGGGGGAACTACAATGAGCAGTTCTTC. This encodes CSARETGGNYNEQFF.

The table lists this clonotype with a few counts. The chain couples TRBV4-3 to TRBJ1-2; 9 nucleotides agree with TRBD1. The CDR3 length is 16 residues. Unmatched junction bases numbered 7, after V lost 1 base and J lost 4 bases. From germline, CDR1 is LGHNA and CDR2 YSLEER. CDR3 sequence (DNA): TGCGCCAGCAGCCAAGGTCCGGGACAGGGCGTCTATGGCTACACCTTC. This translates into CASSQGPGQGVYGYTF.

The chain couples TRBV27 to TRBJ2-7; the match to TRBD2 covers 10 bases. CDR1 is MNHEY and CDR2 is SMNVEV in the germline V gene (reference sequence). This CDR3 has 15 amino acids. V was clipped by 6 bases and J by 3 bases; unmatched bases: 8. The CDR3 loop is CASRATSGILYEQYF. CDR3 sequence (DNA): TGTGCCAGCAGGGCAACTAGCGGGATCCTCTACGAGCAGTACTTC.

The CDR3, as DNA: TGTGCCAGCAGTTCCGGACAGGGGAATACCCAGTACTTC. This translates into CASSSGQGNTQYF. The chain joins TRBV12-3 or TRBV12-4 to TRBJ2-5, with 9 nucleotides matching TRBD1. This CDR3 has 13 amino acids. V was clipped by 4 bases and J by 8 bases; unmatched bases: 5.

The sample holds a few counts of this clonotype. This sequence joins TRBV15 and TRBJ1-6; 9 bases align to TRBD1. CDR3 length: 15 amino acids. CDR1 is LNHNV and CDR2 is YYDKDF in the germline V gene (reference sequence). Trimming cost V 1 base and J 8 bases; bases outside gene matches: 3. The DNA of the CDR3 is TGTGCCACCAGCAGAGGCACAGGGGGCTATTCACCCCTCCACTTT. Residues: CATSRGTGGYSPLHF.

This clonotype has only a few counts. An end of the junction does not agree with germline; a read error may underlie this. The J gene is TRBJ2-1, the V gene TRBV7-8; 13 bases agree with TRBD2. Looked up from germline, CDR1 is SGHVS and CDR2 is FQNEAQ. The CDR3 is 17 residues long. CDR3 amino acids: CASSLAIGLAGANEQFF. The CDR3 nucleotides read TGTGCCAGCAGCCTAGCGATCGGACTAGCGGGAGCCAATGAGCAGTTCTTC.

In DNA form, the CDR3 reads TGTGCCAGCAGCTCCGGGGCCAGGACAGGCTCCTACGAGCAGTACTTC. Its protein product is CASSSGARTGSYEQYF. The chain links TRBV7-8 to TRBJ2-7, with 7 bases identical to TRBD1. Germline CDR1 is SGHVS and CDR2 is FQNEAQ. This CDR3 comprises 16 residues. Unmatched junction bases numbered 9, after V lost 4 bases and J lost 0 bases.

This clonotype appeared many times. The rearrangement joins TRBV27 to TRBJ1-1; D gene unclear. Germline V gene sequence: CDR1 MNHEY, CDR2 SMNVEV (reference sequence). The ends were cut back, 6 bases at V and 1 base at J, with 9 bases in the middle. This CDR3 has 13 amino acids. The CDR3 DNA is TGTGCCAGCAGACTCCGCCCGAACACTGAAGCTTTCTTT. Its translation: CASRLRPNTEAFF.

This clonotype appeared a few times. This rearrangement joins TRBV18 to TRBJ1-1; the D is unclear. Germline values: CDR1 KGHSH, CDR2 LQKENI. The CDR3 has 12 residues. With 1 base removed from V and 6 bases from J, the gap between germline ends came to 6 bases. This CDR3 is CASSPQESEAFF. CDR3 DNA: TGTGCCAGCTCACCACAGGAATCTGAAGCTTTCTTT.

The chain couples TRBV9 to TRBJ2-1; 7 bases fit TRBD1. Looked up from germline, CDR1 is SGDLS and CDR2 is YYNGEE. With V trimmed by 6 bases and J by 5 bases, 8 bases remained unmatched. The CDR3 runs 14 residues. The CDR3 bases are TGTGCCAGCACTTGGGACAGATCAGACAATGAGCAGTTCTTC. Residues: CASTWDRSDNEQFF.

The chain uses TRBV11-2 and TRBJ2-2; TRBD2 is a possible D gene (6 bases). The V end was cut by 3 bases, the J end by 6 bases, with 17 bases between. CDR1 is SGHAT and CDR2 is FQNNGV in the germline V gene. The CDR3 runs 16 residues. CDR3 loop: CASSFHAGWGPGELFF. CDR3 bases: TGTGCCAGCAGCTTCCACGCGGGATGGGGACCCGGGGAGCTGTTTTTT.

This clonotype was picked up many times. The V call is TRBV6-1, the J call TRBJ1-5; 9 bases agree with TRBD1. This CDR3 contains 16 residues. With 4 bases clipped from V and 3 bases from J, the junction kept 7 bases outside the gene matches. Germline loops: CDR1 MNHNS, CDR2 SASEGT. CDR3 region: CASSGRTGVNNQPQHF. The CDR3 DNA sequence: TGTGCCAGCAGTGGAAGGACAGGGGTAAACAATCAGCCCCAGCATTTT.

The V gene is TRBV20-1, the J gene TRBJ2-7; D is uncertain. V was trimmed by 4 bases and J by 3 bases, leaving 4 bases between them. Germline V lookup: CDR1 DFQATT, CDR2 SNEGSKA (reference sequence). CDR3 length: 10 amino acids. The CDR3 sequence: CSATDYEQYF. DNA of the CDR3: TGCAGTGCTACCGACTACGAGCAGTACTTC.

This clonotype was found many times. V usage is TRBV2 and J usage is TRBJ1-1; the D is unclear. The germline V and J ends were trimmed by 5 bases and 3 bases, with 22 bases remaining between them. CDR1 and CDR2 (germline): SNHLY, FYNNEI. The CDR3 has 17 residues. The CDR3 sequence is CASSPNLDGIEDTEAFF. The CDR3 DNA follows: TGTGCCAGCAGTCCCAACTTGGACGGAATCGAAGACACTGAAGCTTTCTTT.

This clonotype was seen more than once but under ten times. The V and J genes are TRBV6-5 and TRBJ1-3; D is perhaps TRBD1 (6 bases). Trimming removed 5 bases at V and 2 bases at J, with 16 bases between. The CDR3 extends over 16 amino acids. Germline V CDR1 and CDR2: MNHEY, SVGAGI. The CDR3 spells CASSHALGATGNTIYF. The CDR3 coding sequence is TGTGCCAGCAGTCACGCATTGGGGGCGACTGGAAACACCATATATTTT.